This T cell receptor (beta chain) emerged from a study of shared clonotypes between healthy human individuals. The unsorted PBMC replicate PCRs were performed with about 280 ng DNA, tens of thousands of T cell genomes. The assay was immunoSEQ multiplex PCR, and TCRdb's table has in-frame clones only and misses some. The table includes about 480,000 clones, approximately 79% detected once. This clone was observed a few times. This CDR3 has 12 amino acids. CDR1 and CDR2 from the germline V gene are MDHEN and SYDVKM. V lost 8 bases and J lost 11, with 18 bases in between. The source of this sequence is a woman in her thirties or forties in good health. Some clones in this sample may be carry-over from other donors' samples. The sequencing sample was made of PBMCs. This chain links TRBV28 with TRBJ1-1; D is uncertain. As DNA, the CDR3 is TGTGCCAGCGGATCAGGTTATTGGGCGGCTTTCTTT. Its translation is CASGSGYWAAFF.